Each of the 25 T cell receptor beta chains below was sequenced from the same sample in a study of Graves' ophthalmopathy and Graves' hyperthyroidism. Beta-chain TCR CDR3 regions were amplified from RNA transcripts. RT-PCR in the first round used HTBI primers; a second-round multiplex PCR followed. One entry per CDR3 protein, called by TCRdb with MiXCR from the multiplex PCR reads. The sample lists over 650,000 distinct CDR3 sequences; 35% to 45% were seen once. The sample was peripheral blood. The source is an adult man with Graves' ophthalmopathy.

The chain employs TRBV6-5 and TRBJ1-4; 7 bases align to TRBD1. V trimming: 2 bases; J trimming: 7 bases; junction bases outside the gene matches: 7. This CDR3 region has 15 residues. Germline CDR1 and CDR2: MNHEY and SVGAGI. CDR3 residues: CASSYGETGSEKLFF. CDR3 nucleotides: TGTGCCAGCAGTTACGGCGAGACAGGGTCTGAAAAACTGTTTTTT.

This rearrangement joins TRBV7-9 to TRBJ1-1; perhaps TRBD1 as D (5 bases). The germline V gene encodes CDR1 SEHNR and CDR2 FQNEAQ (reference sequence). The germline V and J ends were trimmed by 5 bases and 1 base, with 11 bases remaining between them. This CDR3 comprises 14 residues. This CDR3 reads CASSRSTENTEAFF. The CDR3 DNA sequence: TGTGCCAGCAGCCGATCGACAGAGAACACTGAAGCTTTCTTT.

About this clonotype itself: Given a much more abundant clone one base away, this may be a read error. The V gene is TRBV5-1, the J gene TRBJ2-7, with D possibly being TRBD2 (7 bases). V shed 0 bases and J shed 0 bases, with 13 bases lying between them. CDR1 SGHRS and CDR2 YFSETQ come from the germline V gene. This CDR3 contains 16 residues. In DNA, the CDR3 is TGCGCCAGCAGCTTGGTGGAGGGGGGGAGCTCCTACGAGCAGTACTTC. Amino acid sequence: CASSLVEGGSSYEQYF. Filled out from reference TRBV5-1 and TRBJ2-7, the complete variable domain reads KAGVTQTPRYLIKTRGQQVTLSCSPISGHRSVSWYQQTPGQGLQFLFEYFSETQRNKGNFPGRFSGRQFSNSRSEMNVSTLELGDSALYLCASSLVEGGSSYEQYFGPGTRLTVT.

The chain carries TRBV16 and TRBJ1-5; no firm D call. Germline lookup yields CDR1 KGHSY and CDR2 FQNENV. Trimming stripped 9 bases from V and 5 bases from J, with 8 bases between. The CDR3 runs to 11 residues. CDR3 loop: CARGVDQPQHF. CDR3 coding DNA: TGTGCCAGGGGCGTAGATCAGCCCCAGCATTTT. The whole variable domain, remainder taken from reference TRBV16 and TRBJ1-5, is GEEVAQTPKHLVRGEGQKAKLYCAPIKGHSYVFWYQQVLKNEFKFLISFQNENVFDETGMPKERFSAKCLPNSPCSLEIQATKLEDSAVYFCARGVDQPQHFGDGTRLSIL.

This clonotype has ten or more counts. The chain carries TRBV2 and TRBJ2-2, with D possibly being TRBD1 or TRBD2 (5 bases each). V lost 3 bases, J lost 3 bases, and 11 bases lay in between. The germline V gene has CDR1 SNHLY and CDR2 FYNNEI. The CDR3 consists of 15 residues. DNA for the CDR3: TGTGCCAGCAGTGATCTGGGGGTCGACACCGGGGAGCTGTTTTTT. This gives the protein CASSDLGVDTGELFF.

The genes are TRBV7-2 and TRBJ1-5, with 7 nucleotides matching TRBD1. This CDR3 is built from 16 residues. Trimming removed 1 base from V and 7 bases from J; junction bases left unmatched: 10. CDR1 and CDR2 from the germline V gene are SGHTA and FQGNSA. Here the CDR3 reads CASSLGTRGFLQPQHF. The CDR3 DNA reads TGTGCCAGCAGCTTAGGAACCAGGGGGTTTTTGCAGCCCCAGCATTTT. The full variable domain, rest sourced from reference TRBV7-2 and TRBJ1-5, is GAGVSQSPSNKVTEKGKDVELRCDPISGHTALYWYRQSLGQGLEFLIYFQGNSAPDKSGLPSDRFSAERTGGSVSTLTIQRTQQEDSAVYLCASSLGTRGFLQPQHFGDGTRLSIL.

This clonotype was counted ten times or more. This chain connects TRBV7-9 to TRBJ2-7; 10 nucleotides agree with TRBD1. J gave up 1 base and V 3 bases, and 3 bases lay outside the gene matches. Per the germline V gene, CDR1 is SEHNR and CDR2 is FQNEAQ (reference sequence). The CDR3 is 15 amino acids. The CDR3 DNA reads as TGTGCCAGCAGCTTCGGGGACAGGGGATCCTACGAGCAGTACTTC. Residues: CASSFGDRGSYEQYF.

The chain links TRBV12-3 or TRBV12-4 to TRBJ2-7; unclear D gene. Trimming shortened V by 1 base and J by 2 bases, and 12 bases separated the two germline ends. This CDR3 region has 15 residues. The CDR3 sequence: CASSLEVRSTYEQYV. DNA of the CDR3: TGTGCCAGCAGTTTAGAGGTCAGATCGACCTACGAGCAGTACGTC.

This clonotype was seen a few times. This chain connects TRBV4-1 to TRBJ2-5; D could derive from TRBD1 or TRBD2 (7 bases each). V was shortened by 4 bases and J by 6 bases, with 15 bases between the two germline ends. This CDR3 region has 14 residues. CDR1 and CDR2 from the germline V gene are MGHRA and YSYEKL. CDR3 DNA: TGCGCCAGCAGCCCCAGGGGGGGTGGCAAGACCCAGTACTTC. Amino acids: CASSPRGGGKTQYF.

The V gene is TRBV2, the J gene TRBJ1-4; TRBD1 might be the D (5 bases). Germline V gives CDR1 SNHLY, CDR2 FYNNEI. Trimming removed 5 bases at V and 7 bases at J, with 29 bases between. CDR3 length: 19 amino acids. The CDR3 loop reads CASSLRARSGYPRGEKLFF. CDR3 bases: TGTGCCAGCAGTTTAAGGGCCCGGTCCGGTTATCCAAGGGGTGAAAAACTGTTTTTT.

The sample holds many counts of this clonotype. This chain connects TRBV29-1 to TRBJ1-1; 7 bases match TRBD1. Per germline, CDR1 SQVTM and CDR2 ANQGSEA. The V segment lost 6 bases and the J segment 5 bases; nucleotides outside the gene matches: 12. This CDR3 is 14 amino acids long. CDR3 nucleotide sequence: TGCAGCGTCGACCCGGGACAGCCGGGAACTGAAGCTTTCTTT. Encoded protein: CSVDPGQPGTEAFF.

This clonotype was counted a single time. The J gene is TRBJ2-7, the V gene TRBV25-1, with D possibly matching TRBD1 (6 bases). The germline V and J ends were trimmed by 5 bases and 6 bases, with 11 bases remaining between them. CDR1 is MGHDK, CDR2 SYGVNS, per germline. CDR3 length equals 12 residues. The CDR3 coding sequence is TGTGCCAGCAGTTATAAACAGGGCGAGCAGTACTTC. Amino acid sequence: CASSYKQGEQYF.

The chain is built from TRBV2 and TRBJ2-2, with D possibly being TRBD1 (6 bases). Trimming took 6 bases from V and 7 from J, leaving 12 bases between them. The CDR3 loop spans 13 amino acids. Germline-derived CDR1 and CDR2 are SNHLY and FYNNEI. The CDR3 loop reads CASRVTGIGELFF. The DNA of the CDR3 is TGTGCCAGCAGAGTAACAGGGATCGGGGAGCTGTTTTTT. Full variable domain (remainder filled in from reference TRBV2 and TRBJ2-2): EPEVTQTPSHQVTQMGQEVILRCVPISNHLYFYWYRQILGQKVEFLVSFYNNEISEKSEIFDDQFSVERPDGSNFTLKIRSTKLEDSAMYFCASRVTGIGELFFGEGSRLTVL.

About this clonotype itself: A junction end diverges from the germline sequence, so it may reflect a read error. The rearrangement links TRBV5-1 to TRBJ2-7, with D perhaps matching TRBD2 (6 bases). The CDR3 runs 13 residues. In germline, CDR1 is SGHRS, CDR2 YFSETQ. This chain's CDR3 is CASGLGRGDEQYF. CDR3 nucleotide sequence: TGTGCCAGCGGCTTGGGGCGGGGCGACGAGCAGTACTTC.

In this sample, this clonotype turned up many times. V and J are TRBV24-1 and TRBJ2-5; no reliable D call. The germline V gene has CDR1 KGHDR and CDR2 SFDVKD. V gave up 9 bases and J gave up 1 base, with 11 bases separating them. This CDR3 is 13 amino acids long. CDR3 region: CATGSGLQETQYF. The CDR3 nucleotides read TGTGCCACCGGCTCGGGTCTCCAAGAGACCCAGTACTTC.

This clonotype was picked up many times. The rearrangement joins TRBV12-5 to TRBJ1-2; unclear D gene. V was trimmed by 4 bases and J by 4 bases, leaving 10 bases between them. This CDR3 comprises 13 residues. The germline CDR1 and CDR2 sequences are LGHNT and FRNRAP. Here the CDR3 DNA reads TGTGCTAGTGGTTCCTATGACGGCTATGGCTACACCTTC. This sequence encodes CASGSYDGYGYTF.

This clonotype was seen repeatedly, ten times or more. V is TRBV7-2 and J is TRBJ2-2; D not resolved. The CDR3 spans 14 residues. V was cut by 1 base and J by 6 bases, with 9 bases left in between. Germline assignment: CDR1 SGHTA and CDR2 FQGNSA. CDR3 in amino acids: CASSLEFGAGELFF. DNA for the CDR3: TGTGCCAGCAGCTTAGAATTTGGGGCCGGGGAGCTGTTTTTT.

This clonotype was observed many times. V is TRBV7-2 and J is TRBJ1-4; tentatively, D is TRBD1 (5 bases). Trimming removed 9 bases at V and 4 bases at J, with 18 bases between. Germline loops: CDR1 SGHTA, CDR2 FQGNSA. The CDR3 is made up of 15 amino acids. The CDR3 DNA reads TGTGCCAGTTCCCCCGGGGCAGGGCTTAATGAAAAACTGTTTTTT. Residues: CASSPGAGLNEKLFF.

As regards this clonotype: One end of the junction varies from germline; a read error may be responsible. The V gene is TRBV7-9, the J gene TRBJ2-7, with a possible D match to TRBD2 (6 bases). The length of the CDR3 is 14 residues. The germline V gene encodes CDR1 SEHNR and CDR2 FQNEAQ (reference sequence). The DNA for the CDR3 is TGCGCCAGCAGCACCCGGGACTCTGCCTACGAGCAGTACTTC. It codes for CASSTRDSAYEQYF.

The chain employs TRBV11-1 and TRBJ2-7; D is ambiguous. TRBJ2-1 explains the end of the DNA better; the J call may be wrong. This CDR3 region has 15 residues. CDR1 and CDR2 (germline): SGHAT, FQDESV (reference sequence). CDR3 in amino acids: CASSPIARSYNEQFF. The CDR3 bases are TGTGCCAGCAGCCCCATTGCGCGGTCCTACAATGAGCAGTTCTTC.

The chain links TRBV7-9 to TRBJ2-7; 10 bases are shared with TRBD1. The germline CDR1 and CDR2 sequences are SEHNR and FQNEAQ (reference sequence). The CDR3 has 16 amino acids. J gave up 8 bases and V 3 bases, and 13 bases lay outside the gene matches. The CDR3 coding sequence is TGTGCCAGCAGCTTCGACGGGACAGGGGATCAGCCCCAGCAGTACTTC. It codes for CASSFDGTGDQPQQYF. Based on the CDR3 plus reference TRBV7-9 and TRBJ2-7, the full variable domain is DTGVSQNPRHKITKRGQNVTFRCDPISEHNRLYWYRQTLGQGPEFLTYFQNEAQLEKSRLLSDRFSAERPKGSFSTLEIQRTEQGDSAMYLCASSFDGTGDQPQQYFGPGTRLTVT.

This clonotype was seen many times. This chain joins TRBV9 and TRBJ2-5, with TRBD2 matching over 7 bases. The V gene's germline CDR1 is SGDLS and CDR2 YYNGEE. This CDR3 comprises 16 residues. V was pared by 4 bases and J by 6 bases, with 15 bases of the junction left unmatched. CDR3 nucleotides: TGTGCCAGCAGCACTTCACCCTTTACGGGGGGACAGACCCAGTACTTC. It specifies CASSTSPFTGGQTQYF.

This clonotype was picked up many times. V usage is TRBV12-3 or TRBV12-4 and J usage is TRBJ1-1; D remains unclear. The CDR3 consists of 11 residues. V lost 8 bases, J lost 7 bases, and 11 bases lay in between. This chain's CDR3 is CASSKTVEAFF. The DNA of the CDR3 is TGTGCCAGCTCGAAAACCGTTGAAGCTTTCTTT.

V is TRBV25-1 and J is TRBJ2-7; a possible D gene is TRBD1 (6 bases). Germline assignment: CDR1 MGHDK and CDR2 SYGVNS. The V end lost 8 bases, the J end lost 2 bases, and 16 bases lay between the germline ends. The CDR3 runs 14 residues. CDR3 amino acids: CASPKQGPTYEQYF. The DNA of the CDR3 is TGTGCCAGCCCGAAACAGGGCCCCACCTACGAGCAGTACTTC.

V is TRBV7-9 and J is TRBJ1-5; weak D call: TRBD1 (5 bases). Deletions cut 8 bases from V and 4 bases from J, with 18 bases between. Germline V gives CDR1 SEHNR, CDR2 FQNEAQ (reference sequence). CDR3 length equals 15 residues. CDR3 region: CASSPTPAGNQPQHF. DNA for the CDR3: TGTGCCAGCTCCCCCACGCCGGCAGGGAATCAGCCCCAGCATTTT.